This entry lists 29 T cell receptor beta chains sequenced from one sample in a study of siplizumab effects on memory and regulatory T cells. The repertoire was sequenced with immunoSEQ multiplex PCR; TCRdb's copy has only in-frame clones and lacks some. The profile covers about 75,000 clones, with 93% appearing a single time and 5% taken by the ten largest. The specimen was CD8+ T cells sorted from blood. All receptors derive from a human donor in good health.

Here the CDR3 reads CASSHIQGEGTQYF. CDR3 in DNA: TGCGCCAGCAGCCACATACAGGGGGAGGGTACGCAGTATTTT. The V gene is TRBV4-1, the J gene TRBJ2-3; perhaps TRBD1 as D (8 bases). Germline V lookup: CDR1 MGHRA, CDR2 YSYEKL. The ends were cut back, 3 bases at V and 8 bases at J, with 15 bases in the middle. The CDR3 has 14 residues.

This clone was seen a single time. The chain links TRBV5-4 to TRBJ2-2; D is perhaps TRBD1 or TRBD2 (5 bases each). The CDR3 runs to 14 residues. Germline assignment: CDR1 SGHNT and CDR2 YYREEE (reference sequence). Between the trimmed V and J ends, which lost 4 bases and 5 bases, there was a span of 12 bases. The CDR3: CASSPGAYTGELFF. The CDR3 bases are TGTGCCAGCAGCCCCGGGGCCTATACCGGGGAGCTGTTTTTT.

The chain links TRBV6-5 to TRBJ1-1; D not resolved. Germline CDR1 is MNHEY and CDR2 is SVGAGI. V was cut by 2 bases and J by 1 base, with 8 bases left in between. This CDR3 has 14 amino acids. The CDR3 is CASSYNSWNTEAFF. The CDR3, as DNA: TGTGCCAGCAGTTACAACTCGTGGAACACTGAAGCTTTCTTT.

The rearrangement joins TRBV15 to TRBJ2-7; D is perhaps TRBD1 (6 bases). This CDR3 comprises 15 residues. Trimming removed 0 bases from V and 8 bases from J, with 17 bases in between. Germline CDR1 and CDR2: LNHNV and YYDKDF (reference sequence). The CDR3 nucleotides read TGTGCCACCAGCAGAGATACGAGGGGGACACTAAAGCAGTACTTC. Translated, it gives CATSRDTRGTLKQYF.

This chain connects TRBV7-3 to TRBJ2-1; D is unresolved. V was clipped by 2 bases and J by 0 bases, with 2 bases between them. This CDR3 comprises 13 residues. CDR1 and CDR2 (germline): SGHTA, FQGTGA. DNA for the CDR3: TGTGCCAGCAGCTTAGGCTCCTACAATGAGCAGTTCTTC. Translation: CASSLGSYNEQFF.

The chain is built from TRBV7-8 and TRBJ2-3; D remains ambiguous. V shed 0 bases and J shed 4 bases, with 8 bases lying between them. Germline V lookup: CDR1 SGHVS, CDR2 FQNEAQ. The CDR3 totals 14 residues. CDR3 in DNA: TGTGCCAGCAGCTTAGCGCCAGTCCCAGATACGCAGTATTTT. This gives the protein CASSLAPVPDTQYF.

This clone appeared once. CDR3 nucleotide sequence: TGTGCCAGCAGCTGGGGACAGGGGGAACCCCTTATGGGCTACACCTTC. Translation gives CASSWGQGEPLMGYTF. This sequence joins TRBV5-6 and TRBJ1-2; 11 bases are a match to TRBD1. The ends lost 3 bases at V and 8 bases at J; junction bases unmatched: 12. This CDR3 has 16 residues. Per the germline V gene, CDR1 is SGHDT and CDR2 is YYEEEE.

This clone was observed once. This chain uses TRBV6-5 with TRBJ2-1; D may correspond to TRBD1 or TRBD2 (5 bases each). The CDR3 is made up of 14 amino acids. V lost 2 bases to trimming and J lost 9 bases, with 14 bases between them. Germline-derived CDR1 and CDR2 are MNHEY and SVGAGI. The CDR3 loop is CASSYGLDGAEQFF. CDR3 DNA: TGTGCCAGCAGTTACGGCCTAGACGGGGCTGAGCAGTTCTTC.

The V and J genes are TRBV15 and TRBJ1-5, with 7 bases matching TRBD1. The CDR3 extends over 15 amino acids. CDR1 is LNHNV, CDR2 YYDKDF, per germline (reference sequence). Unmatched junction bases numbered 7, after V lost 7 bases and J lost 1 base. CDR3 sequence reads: CATMTGRGSNQPQHF. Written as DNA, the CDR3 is TGTGCCACCATGACAGGGAGGGGGAGCAATCAGCCCCAGCATTTT. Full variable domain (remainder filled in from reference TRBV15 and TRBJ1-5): DAMVIQNPRYQVTQFGKPVTLSCSQTLNHNVMYWYQQKSSQAPKLLFHYYDKDFNNEADTPDNFQSRRPNTSFCFLDIRSPGLGDTAMYLCATMTGRGSNQPQHFGDGTRLSIL.

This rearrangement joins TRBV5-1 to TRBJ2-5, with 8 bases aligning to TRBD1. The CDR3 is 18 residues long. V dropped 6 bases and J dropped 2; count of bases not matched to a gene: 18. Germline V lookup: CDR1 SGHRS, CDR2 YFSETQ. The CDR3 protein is CASNALEAIWTGQETQYF. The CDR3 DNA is TGCGCCAGCAACGCGCTCGAAGCCATCTGGACAGGGCAAGAGACCCAGTACTTC.

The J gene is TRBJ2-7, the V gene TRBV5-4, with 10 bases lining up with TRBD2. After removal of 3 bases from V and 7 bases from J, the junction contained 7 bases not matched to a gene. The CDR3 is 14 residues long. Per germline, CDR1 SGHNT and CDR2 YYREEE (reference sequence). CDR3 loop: CASSSTSGPFEQYF. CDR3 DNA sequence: TGTGCCAGCAGCTCGACTAGCGGGCCCTTTGAGCAGTACTTC.

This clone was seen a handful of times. CDR3 DNA sequence: TGCAGTGCTTTCCCAGGGACGAGCTACACCTTC. Translated, it gives CSAFPGTSYTF. The rearrangement joins TRBV20-1 to TRBJ1-2; the D gene is possibly TRBD1 (5 bases). The CDR3 runs 11 residues. The V and J ends lost 5 bases and 9 bases respectively, with 13 bases between them. The germline CDR1 and CDR2 sequences are DFQATT and SNEGSKA (reference sequence).

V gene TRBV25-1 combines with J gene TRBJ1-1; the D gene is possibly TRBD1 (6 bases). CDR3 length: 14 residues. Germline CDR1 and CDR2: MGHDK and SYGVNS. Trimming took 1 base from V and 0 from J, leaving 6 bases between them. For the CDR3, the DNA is TGTGCCAGCAGTGAATGGGACATGAACACTGAAGCTTTCTTT. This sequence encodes CASSEWDMNTEAFF.

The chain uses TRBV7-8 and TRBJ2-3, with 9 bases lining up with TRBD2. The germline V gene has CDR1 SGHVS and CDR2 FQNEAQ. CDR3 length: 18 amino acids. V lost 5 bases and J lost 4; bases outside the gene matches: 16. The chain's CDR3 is CASSLLESGGFNADTQYF. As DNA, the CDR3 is TGTGCCAGCAGCCTCCTCGAAAGCGGGGGGTTTAACGCAGATACGCAGTATTTT. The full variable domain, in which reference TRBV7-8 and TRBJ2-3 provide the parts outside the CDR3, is GAGVSQSPRYKVAKRGQDVALRCDPISGHVSLFWYQQALGQGPEFLTYFQNEAQLDKSGLPSDRFFAERPEGSVSTLKIQRTQQEDSAVYLCASSLLESGGFNADTQYFGPGTRLTVL.

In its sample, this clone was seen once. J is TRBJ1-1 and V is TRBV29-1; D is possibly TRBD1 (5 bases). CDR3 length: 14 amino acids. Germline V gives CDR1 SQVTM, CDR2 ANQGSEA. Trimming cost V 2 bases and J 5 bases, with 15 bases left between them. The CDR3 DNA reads TGCAGCGTTGAACCCCAGGGTTTGAGGACTGAAGCTTTCTTT. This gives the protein CSVEPQGLRTEAFF.

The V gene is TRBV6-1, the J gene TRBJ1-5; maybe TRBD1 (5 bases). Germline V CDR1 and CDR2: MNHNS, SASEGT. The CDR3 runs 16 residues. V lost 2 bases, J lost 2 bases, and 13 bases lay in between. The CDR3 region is CASSERDGGGNQPQHF. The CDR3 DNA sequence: TGTGCCAGCAGTGAACGGGACGGCGGGGGCAATCAGCCCCAGCATTTT.

CDR3 region: CASSPGTGHSPLHF. DNA of the CDR3: TGTGCCAGCAGCCCCGGGACAGGGCATTCACCCCTCCACTTT. This chain uses TRBV14 with TRBJ1-6, with 9 bases lining up with TRBD1. The CDR3 loop spans 14 amino acids. V gave up 4 bases and J gave up 8 bases; unmatched junction bases: 3. The V gene's germline CDR1 is SGHDN and CDR2 FVKESK.

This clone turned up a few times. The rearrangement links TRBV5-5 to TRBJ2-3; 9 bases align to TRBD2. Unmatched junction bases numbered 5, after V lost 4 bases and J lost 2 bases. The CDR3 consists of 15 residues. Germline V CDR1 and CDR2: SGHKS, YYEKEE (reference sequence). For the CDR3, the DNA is TGTGCCAGCAGCACCGAGCGGGGGGACACAGATACGCAGTATTTT. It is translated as CASSTERGDTDTQYF.

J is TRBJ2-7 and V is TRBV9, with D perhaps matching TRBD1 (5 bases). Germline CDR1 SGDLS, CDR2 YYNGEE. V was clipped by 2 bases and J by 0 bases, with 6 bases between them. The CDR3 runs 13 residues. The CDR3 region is CASSVTGSYEQYF. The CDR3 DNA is TGTGCCAGCAGCGTCACAGGCTCCTACGAGCAGTACTTC.

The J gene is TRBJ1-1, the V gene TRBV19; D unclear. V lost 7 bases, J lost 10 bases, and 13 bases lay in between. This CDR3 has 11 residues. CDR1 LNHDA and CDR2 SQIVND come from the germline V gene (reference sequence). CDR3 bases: TGTGCCAGTATATTGGGAAACGGAGCTTTCTTT. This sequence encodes CASILGNGAFF.

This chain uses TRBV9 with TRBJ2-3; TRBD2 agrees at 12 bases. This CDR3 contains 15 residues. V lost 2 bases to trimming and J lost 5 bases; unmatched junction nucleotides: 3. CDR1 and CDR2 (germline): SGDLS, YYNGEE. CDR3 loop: CASSVTSGGLDTQYF. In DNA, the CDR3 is TGTGCCAGCAGCGTGACTAGCGGGGGCCTAGATACGCAGTATTTT.

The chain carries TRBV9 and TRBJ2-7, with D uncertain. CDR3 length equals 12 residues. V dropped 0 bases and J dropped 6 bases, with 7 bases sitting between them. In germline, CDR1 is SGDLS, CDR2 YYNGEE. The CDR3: CASSVADGEQYF. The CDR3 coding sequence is TGTGCCAGCAGCGTAGCTGATGGCGAGCAGTACTTC.

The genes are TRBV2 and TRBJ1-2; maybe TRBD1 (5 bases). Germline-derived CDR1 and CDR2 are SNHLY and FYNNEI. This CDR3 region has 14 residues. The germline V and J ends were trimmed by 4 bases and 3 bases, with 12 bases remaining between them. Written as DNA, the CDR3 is TGTGCCAGCAGTGGACAGAGCGAGGACTATGGCTACACCTTC. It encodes CASSGQSEDYGYTF.

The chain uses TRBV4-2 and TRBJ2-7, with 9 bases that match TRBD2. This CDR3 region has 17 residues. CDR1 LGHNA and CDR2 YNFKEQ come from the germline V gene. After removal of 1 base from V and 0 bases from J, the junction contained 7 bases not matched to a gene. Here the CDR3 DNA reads TGTGCCAGCAGCCAAGCGGATAGCGGGGGCCCCTCCTACGAGCAGTACTTC. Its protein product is CASSQADSGGPSYEQYF.

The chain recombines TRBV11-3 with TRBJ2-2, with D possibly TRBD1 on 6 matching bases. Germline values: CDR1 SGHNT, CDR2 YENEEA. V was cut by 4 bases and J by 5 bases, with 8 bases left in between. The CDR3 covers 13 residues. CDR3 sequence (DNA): TGTGCCAGCAGCTCTACAGGGACCGGGGAGCTGTTTTTT. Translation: CASSSTGTGELFF. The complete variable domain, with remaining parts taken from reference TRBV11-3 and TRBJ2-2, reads EAGVVQSPRYKIIEKKQPVAFWCNPISGHNTLYWYLQNLGQGPELLIRYENEEAVDDSQLPKDRFSAERLKGVDSTLKIQPAELGDSAVYLCASSSTGTGELFFGEGSRLTVL.

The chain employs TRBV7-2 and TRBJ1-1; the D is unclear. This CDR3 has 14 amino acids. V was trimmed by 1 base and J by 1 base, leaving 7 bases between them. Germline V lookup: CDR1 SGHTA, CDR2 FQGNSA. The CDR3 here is CASSLVLGNTEAFF. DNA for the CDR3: TGTGCCAGCAGCTTAGTGTTGGGGAACACTGAAGCTTTCTTT.

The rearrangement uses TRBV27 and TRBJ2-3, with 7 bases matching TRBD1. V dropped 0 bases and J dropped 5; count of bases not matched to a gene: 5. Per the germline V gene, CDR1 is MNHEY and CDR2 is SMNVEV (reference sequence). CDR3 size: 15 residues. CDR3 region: CASSLSTGLIDTQYF. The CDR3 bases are TGTGCCAGCAGTTTATCGACAGGGTTGATAGATACGCAGTATTTT.

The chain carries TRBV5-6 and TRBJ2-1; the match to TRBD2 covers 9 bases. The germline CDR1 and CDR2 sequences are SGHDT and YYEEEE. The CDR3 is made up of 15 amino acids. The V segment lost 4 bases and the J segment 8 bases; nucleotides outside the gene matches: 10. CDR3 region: CASSTIAGVLDEQFF. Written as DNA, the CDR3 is TGTGCCAGCAGCACCATAGCGGGGGTTCTAGATGAGCAGTTCTTC. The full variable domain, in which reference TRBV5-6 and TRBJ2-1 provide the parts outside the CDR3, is DAGVTQSPTHLIKTRGQQVTLRCSPKSGHDTVSWYQQALGQGPQFIFQYYEEEERQRGNFPDRFSGHQFPNYSSELNVNALLLGDSALYLCASSTIAGVLDEQFFGPGTRLTVL.

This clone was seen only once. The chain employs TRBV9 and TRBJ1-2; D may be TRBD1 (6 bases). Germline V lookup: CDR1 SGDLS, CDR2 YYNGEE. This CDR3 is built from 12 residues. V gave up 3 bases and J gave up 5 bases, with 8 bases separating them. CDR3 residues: CASSGDRYGYTF. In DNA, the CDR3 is TGTGCCAGCAGCGGTGACAGGTATGGCTACACCTTC.